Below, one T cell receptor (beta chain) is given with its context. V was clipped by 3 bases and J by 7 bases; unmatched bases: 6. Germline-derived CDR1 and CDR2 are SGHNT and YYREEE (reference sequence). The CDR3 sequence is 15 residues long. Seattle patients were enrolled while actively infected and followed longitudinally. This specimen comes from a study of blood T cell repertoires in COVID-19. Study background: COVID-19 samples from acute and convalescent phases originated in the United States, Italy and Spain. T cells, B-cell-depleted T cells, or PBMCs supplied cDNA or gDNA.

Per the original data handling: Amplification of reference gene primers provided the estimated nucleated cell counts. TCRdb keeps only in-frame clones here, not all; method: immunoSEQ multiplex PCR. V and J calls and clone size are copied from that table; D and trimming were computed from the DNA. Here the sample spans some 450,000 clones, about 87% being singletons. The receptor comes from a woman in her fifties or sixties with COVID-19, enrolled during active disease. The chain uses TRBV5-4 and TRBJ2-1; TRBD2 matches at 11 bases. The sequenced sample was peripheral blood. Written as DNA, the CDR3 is TGTGCCAGCAGCTGGACTAGCGGGTATCGAAATGAGCAGTTCTTC. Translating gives CASSWTSGYRNEQFF.